This T cell receptor (beta chain) was sequenced for a study of shared clonotypes between healthy human individuals. As for this clone: Its antigen is unidentified.

Replicate PCRs for sorted subsets used around 200 ng DNA; this equaled 30,000 to 35,000 T cell genomes. The method was immunoSEQ multiplex PCR; TCRdb's version includes in-frame clones alone and lacks a portion of them. The sample consists of roughly 2.1 million clones, under 95% of them appearing once. CDR3 length: 16 amino acids. V was clipped by 4 bases and J by 1 base, with 17 bases between them. CDR1 and CDR2 from the germline V gene are SGHDT and YYEEEE. Study-level points and caveats: Estimated richness values were generally larger in naive subsets than in memory subsets. Tissue TCR repertoires likely differ from these blood-only repertoires.

Naivety among CD8 cells was defined by CD45RO negativity and positive CCR7 selection, thereby excluding terminally differentiated effector memory CD45RA+ cells. Within Nashville, Tennessee resided all donors, each a Caucasian adult. The sequence came from a man aged 18 to 30 in good health. Some clones in this sample may be carry-over from other donors' samples. Source material: naive CD8+ T cells from PBMCs. V and J are TRBV5-6 and TRBJ1-1, with D tentatively TRBD1 (5 bases). CDR3: CASSPAAGWENTEAFF. CDR3 bases: TGTGCCAGCAGCCCGGCGGCAGGGTGGGAGAACACTGAAGCTTTCTTT.